This passage covers 13 T cell receptor beta chains from one sample sequenced in a study of cytomegalovirus exposure and HLA in healthy donors (dated by TCRdb to the late 2010s). Library prep was done by the immunoSEQ multiplex PCR assay. For the multiplex PCR, a mixture combining 60 forward primers for TCR Vbeta segments and 13 reverse primers for TCR Jbeta segments was used. The table was pulled from immuneACCESS by TCRdb, which kept in-frame rearrangements only. Such tables lose some clones; where checked, under half of the loss comes from unresolved V genes, and the rest has no known cause. The sample yields some 130,000 clones; 70% to 80% were counted once. Around 2% of the sample is in the top ten clones. Sequenced: PBMCs. The receptors shown here come from a man aged 30 to 45 in good health and CMV-seronegative.

This clone was picked up a small number of times. V is TRBV7-9 and J is TRBJ1-4; 7 nucleotides match TRBD1. Germline loops: CDR1 SEHNR, CDR2 FQNEAQ (reference sequence). This CDR3 comprises 15 residues. With 0 bases clipped from V and 6 bases from J, the junction kept 4 bases outside the gene matches. DNA for the CDR3: TGTGCCAGCAGCTTAGCCGCAGGGGGTGATGAAAAACTGTTTTTT. It is translated as CASSLAAGGDEKLFF. The entire variable domain, with the rest obtained from reference TRBV7-9 and TRBJ1-4, is as follows: DTGVSQNPRHKITKRGQNVTFRCDPISEHNRLYWYRQTLGQGPEFLTYFQNEAQLEKSRLLSDRFSAERPKGSFSTLEIQRTEQGDSAMYLCASSLAAGGDEKLFFGSGTQLSVL.

The gene calls are TRBV6-6 and TRBJ2-7, with D maybe TRBD1 (5 bases). The germline gives CDR1 MNHNY, CDR2 SVGAGI (reference sequence). V lost 2 bases, J lost 3 bases, and 14 bases lay in between. The CDR3 spans 15 residues. The DNA of the CDR3 is TGTGCCAGCAGTTACGGGGCGAGTCAGCTCTACGAGCAGTACTTC. Translation gives CASSYGASQLYEQYF.

J is TRBJ2-7 and V is TRBV27; the match to TRBD2 covers 9 bases. This CDR3 has 14 amino acids. Germline loops: CDR1 MNHEY, CDR2 SMNVEV (reference sequence). Trimming at V came to 8 bases and at J to 2 bases, leaving 7 bases not matched to a gene. CDR3 nucleotides: TGTGCCAGCGGCAAACAGCGGGAGGCCTACGAGCAGTACTTC. Translated, it gives CASGKQREAYEQYF.

This clone was recorded only once. V usage is TRBV7-9 and J usage is TRBJ2-1; D not certain. V was shortened by 3 bases and J by 9 bases, with 9 bases between the two germline ends. This CDR3 spans 12 amino acids. Germline CDR1 reads SEHNR; CDR2 reads FQNEAQ (reference sequence). Here the CDR3 DNA reads TGTGCCAGCAGCTTCCCAGGATCTGAGCAGTTCTTC. This sequence encodes CASSFPGSEQFF.

The J gene is TRBJ2-3, the V gene TRBV5-4; 7 bases map to TRBD2. Germline V gene sequence: CDR1 SGHNT, CDR2 YYREEE (reference sequence). The J segment lost 2 bases and the V segment lost 10 bases, leaving 13 bases of the junction unmatched. The CDR3 contains 15 residues. The CDR3 sequence is CAPKPAGTITDTQYF. The CDR3 DNA is TGTGCCCCCAAACCAGCGGGAACAATCACAGATACGCAGTATTTT.

About this clone: The sample has other DNA sequences that encode this CDR3 too. This chain connects TRBV4-1 to TRBJ2-1, with 8 bases that match TRBD2. Germline V gives CDR1 MGHRA, CDR2 YSYEKL. The CDR3 contains 16 residues. The junction had 8 bases not matched to a gene; V was cut back by 4 bases and J by 3 bases. CDR3 nucleotides: TGCGCCAGCAGCCGATTACCGGGAGGGCGCTACAATGAGCAGTTCTTC. Translation gives CASSRLPGGRYNEQFF.

This chain uses TRBV28 with TRBJ2-7; 12 bases are shared with TRBD2. This CDR3 contains 17 residues. Per germline, CDR1 MDHEN and CDR2 SYDVKM. V gave up 2 bases and J gave up 5 bases; unmatched junction bases: 10. The CDR3 DNA sequence: TGTGCCAGCAGTTTAGCCTCTTGGACTAGCGGGATCCACGAGCAGTACTTC. This encodes CASSLASWTSGIHEQYF.

This chain links TRBV4-2 with TRBJ2-4, with D perhaps matching TRBD2 (6 bases). Trimming cost V 1 base and J 3 bases, with 10 bases left between them. CDR1 LGHNA and CDR2 YNFKEQ come from the germline V gene. The CDR3 spans 15 residues. The CDR3 coding sequence is TGTGCCAGCAGCCAAGTGCCGGGAGTCAAAAACATTCAGTACTTC. Residues: CASSQVPGVKNIQYF.

This rearrangement joins TRBV30 to TRBJ2-2; D uncertain. V was pared by 0 bases and J by 2 bases, with 7 bases between. Germline CDR1 reads GTSNPN; CDR2 reads SVGIG (reference sequence). The CDR3 loop spans 14 amino acids. The DNA of the CDR3 is TGTGCCTGGAGTGTAAACTTCAACACCGGGGAGCTGTTTTTT. Amino acid sequence: CAWSVNFNTGELFF.

This chain connects TRBV5-1 to TRBJ2-3; 15 bases agree with TRBD2. CDR1 is SGHRS and CDR2 is YFSETQ in the germline V gene. There are 17 residues in the CDR3. The V segment lost 0 bases and the J segment 4 bases; nucleotides outside the gene matches: 3. This chain's CDR3 is CASSLGWTSGRADTQYF. CDR3 in DNA: TGCGCCAGCAGCTTGGGATGGACTAGCGGGAGGGCAGATACGCAGTATTTT.

This clone appeared once. The J gene is TRBJ2-1, the V gene TRBV5-4, with D possibly TRBD2 on 6 matching bases. The CDR3 runs to 17 residues. V was clipped by 0 bases and J by 4 bases, with 17 bases between them. CDR1 is SGHNT and CDR2 is YYREEE in the germline V gene (reference sequence). The CDR3 region has the DNA TGTGCCAGCAGCTTGGCCCACACCCAAGGAGGGTACAATGAGCAGTTCTTC. Encoded protein: CASSLAHTQGGYNEQFF.

The J gene is TRBJ1-4, the V gene TRBV7-6; D may be TRBD1 (5 bases). The V gene's germline CDR1 is SGHVS and CDR2 FNYEAQ. The V gene lost 5 bases and the J gene lost 14 bases, with 18 bases spanning the gap. This CDR3 spans 13 amino acids. CDR3 loop: CASSRIRGEELFF. The DNA for the CDR3 is TGTGCCAGCAGCCGAATCCGGGGGGAAGAGCTGTTTTTT.

The chain employs TRBV5-6 and TRBJ1-5; possibly TRBD1 for D (5 bases). Germline V gene lookup returns CDR1 SGHDT and CDR2 YYEEEE. V lost 4 bases and J 6 bases, leaving 17 bases between the germline ends. CDR3 length: 15 residues. The CDR3 DNA sequence: TGTGCCAGCAGCGGTGGCCAGGGAAGGGCTCAGCCCCAGCATTTT. It yields the protein CASSGGQGRAQPQHF. The whole variable domain, filled in from reference TRBV5-6 and TRBJ1-5, reads DAGVTQSPTHLIKTRGQQVTLRCSPKSGHDTVSWYQQALGQGPQFIFQYYEEEERQRGNFPDRFSGHQFPNYSSELNVNALLLGDSALYLCASSGGQGRAQPQHFGDGTRLSIL.